Listed below are T cell receptor beta chains from one sample, sequenced in a study of T-cell reconstitution after alpha-beta-depleted transplantation in children. TCRdb reprocessed the PCR reads with MiXCR, giving one entry per CDR3 protein. The repertoire holds some 530,000 distinct CDR3 sequences, with 12% as singletons. The sample consisted of PBMCs from the stem cell graft donor, taken from the stem cell graft. The receptor set was obtained from a human donor who donated a stem cell graft to a child with combined immunodeficiency. The CDR3 runs from the conserved cysteine through the conserved F or W. The D gene is left open where the match is weak. Clone size is not always given. Where it is, it says once, few, many or a class for expanded clones.

>TRBV12-3/TRBV12-4|TRBJ1-5|TRBD1|many
CASSYTGVDQPQHF
TGTGCCAGCAGCTATACAGGGGTAGACCAGCCCCAGCATTTT
>TRBV6-5|TRBJ2-5|.|.
CASSPPGLRETQYF
TGTGCCAGCAGCCCTCCGGGCCTCAGGGAGACCCAGTACTTC
>TRBV10-3|TRBJ1-2|.|.
CAISEFGQTYGYTF
TGTGCCATCAGTGAGTTTGGCCAGACCTATGGCTACACCTTC
>TRBV7-9|TRBJ2-2|.|few
CASGPSNTGELFF
TGTGCCAGCGGACCATCGAACACCGGGGAGCTGTTTTTT
>TRBV7-6|TRBJ2-4|.|.
CASSPLPGSKNIQYF
TGTGCCAGCAGCCCTTTGCCGGGGTCAAAAAACATTCAGTACTTC
>TRBV29-1|TRBJ1-1|.|few
CSVGAITEAFF
TGCAGCGTCGGGGCGATCACTGAAGCTTTCTTT
>TRBV29-1|TRBJ2-3|.|many
CSGQQATDTQYF
TGCAGCGGACAACAGGCCACAGATACGCAGTATTTT
>TRBV5-1|TRBJ2-1|.|many
CASSLAPLGNEQFF
TGCGCCAGCAGCTTGGCCCCCTTGGGGAATGAGCAGTTCTTC
>TRBV15|TRBJ2-7|.|.
CATSLIGRSSYEQYF
TGTGCCACCAGCTTGATCGGACGGAGCTCCTACGAGCAGTACTTC
>TRBV7-3|TRBJ2-2|.|many
CASSFDGTTNTGELFF
TGTGCCAGCAGCTTCGATGGGACAACGAACACCGGGGAGCTGTTTTTT
>TRBV7-9|TRBJ2-1|.|few
CASSLTAEYNEQFF
TGTGCCAGCAGCTTAACAGCCGAATACAATGAGCAGTTCTTC
>TRBV15|TRBJ2-1|TRBD2|.
CATSREVGLAEQFF
TGTGCCACCAGCAGAGAAGTAGGACTAGCGGAGCAGTTCTTC
>TRBV12-3/TRBV12-4|TRBJ1-5|TRBD1|.
CASSLGGTGGLRQPQHF
TGTGCCAGCAGCCTGGGGGGGACAGGGGGTCTGCGTCAGCCCCAGCATTTT
>TRBV20-1|TRBJ1-1|.|few
CSARATRNTEAFF
TGCAGTGCTAGGGCGACACGGAACACTGAAGCTTTCTTT
>TRBV20-1|TRBJ2-1|.|few
CSAIGGFRATLSENNEQFF
TGCAGTGCAATCGGTGGGTTTAGAGCGACTCTCTCCGAAAACAATGAGCAGTTCTTC
>TRBV7-3|TRBJ2-6|.|.
CASSLTREGANVLTF
TGTGCCAGCAGCTTAACCAGGGAAGGGGCCAACGTCCTGACTTTC
>TRBV24-1|TRBJ2-3|.|few
CATSDPSGRSTDTQYF
TGTGCCACCAGTGACCCCAGCGGCCGTAGCACAGATACGCAGTATTTT
>TRBV20-1|TRBJ2-3|TRBD2|.
CSAPPFGGMDTQYF
TGCAGTGCCCCTCCCTTCGGGGGGATGGATACGCAGTATTTT
>TRBV7-2|TRBJ2-1|.|many
CASSLGPGGYNEQFF
TGTGCCAGCAGCTTAGGACCAGGCGGATACAATGAGCAGTTCTTC
>TRBV5-1|TRBJ2-5|TRBD2|few
CASSFTSGSQETQYF
TGCGCCAGCAGCTTTACTAGCGGGTCTCAGGAGACCCAGTACTTC
>TRBV15|TRBJ2-6|.|few
CATSRTPSGANVLTF
TGTGCCACCAGCAGGACTCCCTCTGGGGCCAACGTCCTGACTTTC
>TRBV12-3/TRBV12-4|TRBJ2-7|TRBD2|.
CASSPTSGTYEQYF
TGTGCCAGCAGTCCAACTAGCGGAACCTACGAGCAGTACTTC
>TRBV12-3/TRBV12-4|TRBJ1-1|.|few
CASSFAQDEAFF
TGTGCCAGCAGTTTTGCCCAGGATGAAGCTTTCTTT
>TRBV5-1|TRBJ2-1|TRBD1|.
CASSLGTGGSNEQFF
TGCGCCAGCAGCTTGGGGACAGGGGGTAGCAATGAGCAGTTCTTC
>TRBV10-3|TRBJ2-1|TRBD2|many
CAISGGDSGGALYNEQFF
TGTGCCATCTCGGGGGGAGATAGCGGGGGAGCCCTCTACAATGAGCAGTTCTTC
>TRBV15|TRBJ2-5|.|.
CATAALPGVMETQYF
TGTGCCACCGCGGCTCTGCCGGGAGTTATGGAGACCCAGTACTTC
>TRBV12-3/TRBV12-4|TRBJ2-1|TRBD2|few
CASSTQQTSGSQSSYNEQFF
TGTGCCAGCAGTACTCAACAGACTAGCGGGAGCCAAAGCTCCTACAATGAGCAGTTCTTC
>TRBV6-2/TRBV6-3|TRBJ2-1|.|few
CASKEIGLYNEQFF
TGTGCCAGCAAGGAGATTGGATTATACAATGAGCAGTTCTTC
>TRBV5-5|TRBJ2-7|.|.
CASSLGVEGEQYF
TGTGCCAGCAGCTTGGGGGTTGAGGGGGAGCAGTACTTC
>TRBV7-9|TRBJ1-1|.|.
CASSLGVGGDPEAFF
TGTGCCAGCAGCTTGGGAGTGGGGGGCGACCCTGAAGCTTTCTTT
>TRBV5-5|TRBJ2-1|TRBD1|many
CASSQQPGGWDEQFF
TGTGCCAGCAGCCAACAACCAGGGGGCTGGGATGAGCAGTTCTTC
>TRBV29-1|TRBJ2-3|TRBD1|.
CSVAGTGGGTQYF
TGCAGCGTCGCGGGGACAGGGGGTGGTACGCAGTATTTT
>TRBV7-9|TRBJ2-1|.|few
CASSFLGPDEQFF
TGTGCCAGCAGCTTCCTAGGTCCGGATGAGCAGTTCTTC
>TRBV12-3/TRBV12-4|TRBJ2-7|.|.
CASSSGRRDPYEQYF
TGTGCCAGCAGTTCCGGACGGAGGGACCCCTACGAGCAGTACTTC
>TRBV12-3/TRBV12-4|TRBJ1-2|.|.
CASSLGVSYTF
TGTGCCAGCAGTTTAGGGGTGAGCTACACCTTC
>TRBV7-2|TRBJ1-1|TRBD1|many
CASSRLIGTADAFF
TGTGCCAGCAGCCGACTAATAGGGACAGCCGACGCTTTCTTT
>TRBV10-2|TRBJ2-7|.|.
CASSETRYYEQYF
TGCGCCAGCAGTGAGACCAGGTACTACGAGCAGTACTTC
>TRBV5-1|TRBJ1-2|TRBD1|many
CASSPRTGVYGYTF
TGCGCCAGCAGCCCAAGGACAGGGGTATATGGCTACACCTTC
>TRBV12-3/TRBV12-4|TRBJ2-2|.|many
CASSLRENTGELFF
TGTGCCAGCAGTTTACGGGAAAACACCGGGGAGCTGTTTTTT
>TRBV29-1|TRBJ2-7|TRBD2|many
CSVAGLAETYEQYF
TGCAGCGTTGCGGGACTAGCGGAAACCTACGAGCAGTACTTC
>TRBV10-3|TRBJ2-2|TRBD2|.
CAITSGLPTGELFF
TGTGCCATCACTAGCGGGTTGCCCACCGGGGAGCTGTTTTTT
>TRBV29-1|TRBJ1-2|.|few
CSVDKGGVHTF
TGCAGCGTTGATAAGGGGGGTGTCCACACCTTC
>TRBV27|TRBJ1-6|.|.
CASRRTGPGNSPLHF
TGTGCCAGCAGACGAACAGGCCCGGGGAATTCACCCCTCCACTTT
>TRBV5-1|TRBJ2-3|TRBD2|.
CASSLGTSNWADTQYF
TGCGCCAGCAGCTTGGGGACTAGCAATTGGGCAGATACGCAGTATTTT
>TRBV7-2|TRBJ2-7|TRBD2|.
CASSLVGGGAGYEQYF
TGTGCCAGCAGCTTAGTTGGCGGGGGGGCCGGGTACGAGCAGTACTTC
>TRBV6-6|TRBJ2-7|.|medium-sized
CASSSLGRGLEYF
TGTGCCAGCAGTTCCCTCGGGAGAGGGTTGGAGTACTTC
>TRBV20-1|TRBJ2-3|.|.
CSAMLDNPDTQYF
TGCAGTGCTATGCTGGACAACCCAGATACGCAGTATTTT
>TRBV20-1|TRBJ2-4|TRBD2|.
CSARDRAGGRNIQYF
TGCAGTGCTAGAGATCGAGCGGGAGGTCGGAACATTCAGTACTTC
>TRBV6-1|TRBJ2-5|TRBD1|many
CASMIGQGLAQYF
TGTGCCAGCATGATAGGACAGGGACTGGCCCAGTACTTC
>TRBV29-1|TRBJ2-3|.|few
CSVEKGGSTDTQYF
TGCAGCGTTGAGAAGGGCGGGAGCACAGATACGCAGTATTTT
>TRBV7-9|TRBJ2-3|TRBD2|few
CASSRRGGDTDTQYF
TGTGCCAGCAGCCGAAGGGGAGGGGATACAGATACGCAGTATTTT
>TRBV19|TRBJ2-7|.|.
CASSFLFGLAYEQYF
TGTGCCAGTAGTTTTTTGTTTGGGCTAGCTTACGAGCAGTACTTC
>TRBV12-3/TRBV12-4|TRBJ2-3|.|few
CASSLWGGARTDTQYF
TGTGCCAGCAGTTTGTGGGGGGGCGCTCGCACAGATACGCAGTATTTT
>TRBV5-1|TRBJ2-1|.|many
CASRRGQTSSYNEQFF
TGCGCCAGCAGACGAGGACAGACGAGCTCCTACAATGAGCAGTTCTTC
>TRBV12-3/TRBV12-4|TRBJ1-1|TRBD1|few
CASNNRGRSTEAFF
TGTGCCAGCAATAACAGGGGCCGCAGCACTGAAGCTTTCTTT
>TRBV12-3/TRBV12-4|TRBJ1-5|.|few
CASSPLGGAASNQPQHF
TGTGCCAGCAGCCCCCTCGGAGGGGCGGCGAGCAATCAGCCCCAGCATTTT
>TRBV9|TRBJ1-6|.|.
CASSVGADGIYNSPLHF
TGTGCCAGCAGCGTTGGGGCGGACGGAATCTATAATTCACCCCTCCACTTT